A selection of T cell receptor beta chains follows, all from one sample in a study of T-cell reconstitution after alpha-beta-depleted transplantation in children. Via MiXCR, TCRdb re-called the PCR reads, giving one row per CDR3 protein. The sample holds about 440,000 distinct CDR3 sequences, around two fifths seen once. Material: PBMCs, obtained before TCRalphabeta/CD19-depleted stem cell transplant. Every receptor here comes from a girl aged 2 to 10 with aplastic anemia, due to receive a stem cell transplant. CDR3s include the opening cysteine and the closing phenylalanine or tryptophan. The D gene is left open where the match is weak. Size values are once, few and many counts, or a class for expanded clones, and some rows have none.

CASSSDPNTGELFF	TGTGCCAGCAGCTCCGACCCCAACACCGGGGAGCTGTTTTTT	NA	NA	TRBV7-2	TRBJ2-2
CASSLDPTVYSNQPQHF	TGTGCCAGCAGCTTAGATCCAACGGTCTATAGCAATCAGCCCCAGCATTTT	many	NA	TRBV11-2	TRBJ1-5
CSVEEQNTEAFF	TGCAGCGTTGAGGAACAGAACACTGAAGCTTTCTTT	few	NA	TRBV29-1	TRBJ1-1
CASSLVRWTYNEQFF	TGTGCCAGCAGTTTAGTTAGGTGGACCTACAATGAGCAGTTCTTC	many	NA	TRBV28	TRBJ2-1
CASSRTTGVVLSTDTQYF	TGCGCCAGCAGCCGGACAACCGGGGTAGTTTTGAGCACAGATACGCAGTATTTT	NA	NA	TRBV4-1	TRBJ2-3
CASRTGLETQYF	TGTGCCAGCAGGACAGGGTTAGAGACCCAGTACTTC	NA	TRBD1	TRBV28	TRBJ2-5
CASSRQTGERRTEAFF	TGCGCCAGCAGCCGACAGACAGGGGAAAGGAGAACTGAAGCTTTCTTT	NA	TRBD1	TRBV4-1	TRBJ1-1
CASSDGGGWNTQYF	TGTGCCAGCAGTGATGGTGGGGGCTGGAATACGCAGTATTTT	NA	NA	TRBV25-1	TRBJ2-3
CATSRSPPLAGGDNEQFF	TGTGCCACCAGCAGATCACCCCCACTAGCGGGGGGGGACAATGAGCAGTTCTTC	NA	TRBD2	TRBV15	TRBJ2-1
CASSLTVASDGYTF	TGCGCCAGCAGCTTAACCGTGGCCTCTGATGGCTACACCTTC	NA	NA	TRBV5-1	TRBJ1-2
CASSLSGVRTDTQYF	TGCGCCAGCAGCTTGTCTGGGGTCCGCACAGATACGCAGTATTTT	NA	NA	TRBV5-1	TRBJ2-3